This TCR beta chain was captured in a study of blood T cell repertoires in COVID-19. As for the study in general: Sites across the United States, Italy and Spain contributed samples from acute and convalescent COVID-19. T cells, B-cell-depleted T cells, or PBMCs provided the cDNA or gDNA that served as material.

Per the original data handling: Reference gene primer amplification gave estimated nucleated cell counts. Assay: immunoSEQ multiplex PCR; the TCRdb copy retains only in-frame clones and omits some. V and J calls and clone size are as listed in that table; D and trimming were resolved from the DNA. The sample includes around 180,000 clones, 80% to 90% of them seen just once. Germline V gives CDR1 MNHEY, CDR2 SMNVEV (reference sequence). V shed 5 bases and J 10 bases; nucleotides not matched to a gene: 5. This CDR3 has 13 amino acids. The gene calls are TRBV27 and TRBJ1-6; 7 nucleotides line up with TRBD1. The TCR sequence derives from a man aged 35 to 55 with active or convalescent COVID-19. Source material: peripheral blood. The CDR3 bases are TGTGCCAGCAGTCAGACAGGGAGGTCACCCCTCCACTTT. Protein: CASSQTGRSPLHF.